In this sample, the clone carrying this T cell receptor beta chain turned up a few times. This sample was included in a study of patients and donors after allogeneic stem cell transplantation. TCRdb itself ran the RT-PCR reads through MiXCR, one entry per CDR3 protein. The profile shows around 200,000 distinct CDR3 sequences, around two fifths of them singletons. Between the trimmed V and J ends, which lost 1 base and 0 bases, there was a span of 9 bases. The CDR3 is made up of 16 amino acids. Looked up from germline, CDR1 is MGHRA and CDR2 is YSYEKL. The chain recombines TRBV4-1 with TRBJ1-4, with a possible D match to TRBD1 (5 bases). Material for sequencing was blood, either unsorted or a sorted T cell fraction (not recorded which). The sequence came from a human donor who was either an allogeneic HSCT recipient or a stem cell or donor lymphocyte infusion donor (not recorded which). It is not recorded whose cells these are; they may come from a transplant donor. The chain's CDR3 is CASSQVRGATNEKLFF. CDR3 DNA sequence: TGCGCCAGCAGCCAAGTAAGGGGCGCAACTAATGAAAAACTGTTTTTT.